The 2 T cell receptor beta chains in this list originate from one sample, sequenced in a study of blood T cell repertoires in COVID-19. Sequencing was performed with immunoSEQ multiplex PCR; in TCRdb, only in-frame clones are kept and a portion is missing. The table includes approximately 400,000 clones, about nine tenths detected once. Material for sequencing was PBMCs or T cells enriched from blood (not recorded which). All receptors come from a woman aged 35 to 49 who had been exposed to COVID-19.

CDR3 region: CASSPRSGGGENSPLHF. The CDR3 DNA reads TGTGCCAGCTCACCACGATCAGGAGGGGGCGAGAATTCACCCCTCCACTTT. This chain joins TRBV18 and TRBJ1-6; 7 nucleotides line up with TRBD1. Losses at the gene ends were 1 base for V and 7 bases for J; bases not matched to a gene: 10. CDR3 length: 17 residues. CDR1 is KGHSH and CDR2 is LQKENI in the germline V gene. The full variable domain, with the rest looked up from reference TRBV18 and TRBJ1-6, is NAGVMQNPRHLVRRRGQEARLRCSPMKGHSHVYWYRQLPEEGLKFMVYLQKENIIDESGMPKERFSAEFPKEGPSILRIQQVVRGDSAAYFCASSPRSGGGENSPLHFGNGTRLTVT.

This rearrangement joins TRBV7-2 to TRBJ2-1; 10 bases line up with TRBD2. Germline V CDR1 and CDR2: SGHTA, FQGNSA. The trim removed 1 base at V and 8 bases at J, leaving 11 bases unmatched. The CDR3 contains 17 residues. The CDR3 bases are TGTGCCAGCAGCTTAGAAATCCAGCGGGAGGGCCGGGATGAGCAGTTCTTC. Encoded protein: CASSLEIQREGRDEQFF.